This is a list of T cell receptor beta chains from one sample in a study of vaccination and CD4 T cells after COVID-19. Their recognized antigens are unknown. Via MiXCR, TCRdb re-called the PCR reads, giving one row per CDR3 protein. There are about 13,000 distinct CDR3 sequences in the sample; around 62% occur only once, and less than 15% lies in the top ten. The sample consisted of CD4+ T cells from blood, cultured in vitro. These receptors originate from a human donor who had recovered from COVID-19. The CDR3 runs from the conserved cysteine through the conserved F or W. D genes are given only for firm matches. Not all rows give a size; the values are once, few, many and, for expanded clones, a class.

CDR3 length,V gene,clone size,J gene,D gene,CDR3 DNA,CDR3 protein
14,TRBV7-3,.,TRBJ2-2,.,TGTGCCAGCAGCTTAATCCCTGACCAAGGGGAGCTGTTTTTT,CASSLIPDQGELFF
14,TRBV5-4,once,TRBJ1-1,TRBD1,TGTGCCAGCAGCGAAGGACAGGGGGCCACTGAAGCTTTCTTT,CASSEGQGATEAFF
15,TRBV12-3/TRBV12-4,few,TRBJ1-1,.,TGTGCCAGCACCCGGGGAGAGGGGATCAACACTGAAGCTTTCTTT,CASTRGEGINTEAFF
17,TRBV6-2/TRBV6-3,few,TRBJ1-5,.,TGTGCCAGCAGTTACTCGAATATCCGACATCCTAGGGAACCCCAGCATTTT,CASSYSNIRHPREPQHF
14,TRBV20-1,.,TRBJ1-6,TRBD1,TGCAGTGCTAGACGGGACAGAGATGCTTCACCCCTCCACTTT,CSARRDRDASPLHF
13,TRBV20-1,once,TRBJ2-3,TRBD2,TGCAGTGCAAGACTAGCCCCGCCAGATACGCAGTATTTT,CSARLAPPDTQYF
11,TRBV7-9,.,TRBJ2-2,.,TGTGCCAGCAGCAGGGCCGGGGAGCTGTTTTTT,CASSRAGELFF
16,TRBV5-3,few,TRBJ2-3,TRBD1,TGTGCCAGCAGCTTCCAGGACAGGGGGGGAACAGATACGCAGTATTTT,CASSFQDRGGTDTQYF
12,TRBV18,.,TRBJ2-5,.,TGTGCCAGCTCCGGGTTCCGAGAGACCCAGTACTTC,CASSGFRETQYF
16,TRBV7-3,.,TRBJ2-3,TRBD2,TGTGCCAGCAGCACCACTAGCGGAGCCAGCACAGATACGCAGTATTTT,CASSTTSGASTDTQYF
13,TRBV20-1,few,TRBJ1-3,.,TGCAGTGCTAGCTGGATCTCTGGAAACACCATATATTTT,CSASWISGNTIYF
14,TRBV28,.,TRBJ2-5,TRBD1,TGTGCCAGCAGTCGTAACAGGGGGCGAGAGACCCAGTACTTC,CASSRNRGRETQYF
17,TRBV7-2,.,TRBJ1-2,TRBD1,TGTGCCAGCAGCTTAGTAGGGGGACAGCTGATAAACTATGGCTACACCTTC,CASSLVGGQLINYGYTF
16,TRBV19,.,TRBJ2-5,TRBD1,TGTGCCAGTAGTATTTTCGTGGACAGGGGGAGGGAGACCCAGTACTTC,CASSIFVDRGRETQYF